What follows are 11 T cell receptor beta chains derived from one specimen sequenced in a study of T cells in Graves' hyperthyroidism and ophthalmopathy. Amplification of TCR beta CDR3 regions was performed using RNA transcripts as template. Carried out on the TCR CDR3, a first-round RT-PCR used the HTBI primer set. From the multiplex PCR reads, TCRdb called clonotypes with MiXCR, one entry per CDR3 protein. The data contain about 500,000 distinct CDR3 sequences, approximately 15% of them singletons. Sequenced: blood. These receptor sequences come from a woman aged 18-29 years with Graves' hyperthyroidism.

This chain links TRBV20-1 with TRBJ2-2, with 12 bases lining up with TRBD2. Per germline, CDR1 DFQATT and CDR2 SNEGSKA (reference sequence). The CDR3 runs to 15 residues. Trimming took 5 bases from V and 3 from J; bases not matched to a gene: 4. CDR3: CSASGTSGHTGELFF. As DNA, the CDR3 is TGCAGTGCTTCGGGGACTAGCGGGCACACCGGGGAGCTGTTTTTT.

The rearrangement uses TRBV11-2 and TRBJ2-3; D possibly corresponds to TRBD2 (6 bases). The germline V gene has CDR1 SGHAT and CDR2 FQNNGV. V lost 2 bases, J lost 4 bases, and 10 bases lay in between. The CDR3 extends over 14 amino acids. CDR3 residues: CASSLWSSADTQYF. DNA of the CDR3: TGTGCCAGCAGCTTATGGTCTAGCGCAGATACGCAGTATTTT.

There are many counts of this clonotype. The chain carries TRBV29-1 and TRBJ2-2; possible D gene TRBD2, 6 bases. The CDR3 is made up of 15 amino acids. Germline loops: CDR1 SQVTM, CDR2 ANQGSEA. The ends were cut back, 5 bases at V and 3 bases at J, with 16 bases in the middle. The CDR3 nucleotides read TGCAGCGTTCCCGGAGGGAATTGGGACACCGGGGAGCTGTTTTTT. Translated: CSVPGGNWDTGELFF.

This clonotype was found a few times. The J gene is TRBJ2-2, the V gene TRBV19; TRBD1 or TRBD2 may be the D gene (6 bases each). The CDR3 sequence is 14 residues long. Trimming took off 6 bases at V and 8 bases at J, with 16 bases between the two ends. Germline V lookup: CDR1 LNHDA, CDR2 SQIVND (reference sequence). The DNA of the CDR3 is TGTGCCAGTAGCTCCTTGCCGGGGGCTGGGGAGCTGTTTTTT. Translated: CASSSLPGAGELFF.

As regards this clonotype: Just one base apart from a much larger clone, this may be a read error. The chain joins TRBV6-5 to TRBJ1-1, with unresolved D. Between the trimmed V and J ends, which lost 1 base and 3 bases, there was a span of 6 bases. From germline, CDR1 is MNHEY and CDR2 SVGAGI. The length of the CDR3 is 13 residues. This CDR3 is CASSYWDYTEAFF. CDR3 DNA sequence: TGTGCCAGCAGTTACTGGGATTACACTGAAGCTTTCTTT.

This clonotype was recorded many times. The CDR3 loop is CASSDQRVTTDTQYF. In DNA, the CDR3 is TGCGCCAGCAGTGACCAGCGGGTCACCACAGATACGCAGTATTTT. The V gene is TRBV10-1, the J gene TRBJ2-3; the D gene is possibly TRBD2 (6 bases). The CDR3 consists of 15 residues. Germline V lookup: CDR1 WNHNN, CDR2 SYGVQD (reference sequence). Trimming pared 3 bases from V and 2 bases from J, leaving 12 bases between.

This clonotype was detected once. A much larger clone differs from this one at a single base, so this may be a read error. The J gene is TRBJ2-1, the V gene TRBV20-1; no reliable D call. The CDR3 length is 11 residues. V was clipped by 7 bases and J by 7 bases, with 11 bases between them. From germline, CDR1 is DFQATT and CDR2 SNEGSKA (reference sequence). CDR3 DNA sequence: TGCAGTGAGGTAGGGCGGAATGAGCAGTTCTTC. Protein sequence: CSEVGRNEQFF.

The chain combines TRBV29-1 with TRBJ1-3; D might be TRBD1 (5 bases). This CDR3 is 13 amino acids long. V gave up 7 bases and J gave up 1 base, with 11 bases separating them. CDR1 and CDR2 from the germline V gene are SQVTM and ANQGSEA. CDR3 protein: CSAAWGSGNTIYF. CDR3 sequence (DNA): TGCAGCGCAGCGTGGGGGTCTGGAAACACCATATATTTT.

There are a few counts of this clonotype. The chain recombines TRBV6-2 or TRBV6-3 with TRBJ1-5, with TRBD1 matching 8 bases. V lost 0 bases and J lost 0; bases outside the gene matches: 16. Per the germline V gene, CDR1 is MNHEY and CDR2 is SVGEGT. The CDR3 spans 21 residues. The chain's CDR3 is CASSYSLSGPGGFRSNQPQHF. CDR3 nucleotides: TGTGCCAGCAGTTACTCTCTTTCGGGTCCAGGGGGCTTTCGTAGCAATCAGCCCCAGCATTTT.

This clonotype occurred many times. The chain is built from TRBV18 and TRBJ2-7; D is unresolved. Trimming shortened V by 0 bases and J by 0 bases, and 6 bases separated the two germline ends. The CDR3 is 14 residues long. Germline values: CDR1 KGHSH, CDR2 LQKENI. The CDR3 here is CASSPPGSSYEQYV. The DNA of the CDR3 is TGTGCCAGCTCACCACCCGGAAGCTCCTACGAGCAGTACGTC.

This rearrangement joins TRBV30 to TRBJ2-1, with D tentatively TRBD2 (6 bases). V dropped 4 bases and J dropped 3 bases, with 13 bases sitting between them. Germline V gene lookup returns CDR1 GTSNPN and CDR2 SVGIG (reference sequence). The CDR3 length is 14 residues. For the CDR3, the DNA is TGTGCCTGGACTCTGGGTAGCGGCTACAATGAGCAGTTCTTC. Its protein is CAWTLGSGYNEQFF.